This TCR beta chain was recorded in a study of cytomegalovirus exposure and HLA in healthy donors. General observations from the study: Roughly even sequencing depth across donors was the assumption behind the presence/absence analyses. Sequence variants that were highly shared formed a cluster that was likely a sequencing artifact.

Remarks on this clone: What it recognizes is unknown.

Germline V CDR1 and CDR2: SGHTA, FQGNSA. There are 15 residues in the CDR3. The ends lost 5 bases at V and 4 bases at J; junction bases unmatched: 7. Both 60 Vbeta primers and 13 Jbeta primers went into the PCR. Method: immunoSEQ multiplex PCR; TCRdb's copy keeps in-frame clones and lacks some. The sample records some 150,000 clones, around 72% being singletons. The source material was PBMCs. This sequence originates from a man aged 45-65 years in good health and CMV-seropositive. The V call is TRBV7-2, the J call TRBJ2-3; 9 bases match TRBD1. The CDR3 bases are TGTGCCAGCAGCCGACAGGGGGTCCGAGCAGATACGCAGTATTTT. Its translation: CASSRQGVRADTQYF.